At least ten counts were recorded for the clone carrying this TCR beta chain. No antigen is known for it. This entry is derived from a study of Graves' ophthalmopathy and Graves' hyperthyroidism. Study in general: At the time of initial diagnosis and before any treatment, peripheral blood was collected.

RNA transcripts were the source from which TCR beta CDR3 regions were amplified. First-round RT-PCR used HTBI primers; second-round multiplex PCR followed. TCRdb re-called the multiplex PCR reads through MiXCR, storing one row per CDR3 protein. The sample shows 20,000 to 30,000 distinct CDR3 sequences, approximately 48% of them seen only once. General study points: Most thyroid-expanded clonotypes exceeding 0.001 frequency were also found in blood. As the model predicted ophthalmopathy progression, it achieved a sensitivity of 70.59% and a specificity of around 76%.

The sequence came from an adult woman with stable Graves' hyperthyroidism. The sequenced sample consisted of peripheral blood.

The CDR3 bases are TGCGCCAGCAGCCCGTCGGGACAGGGAAGGTTAGAGACCCAGTACTTC. Its protein product is CASSPSGQGRLETQYF. The chain couples TRBV5-1 to TRBJ2-5; 9 bases agree with TRBD1. Per germline, CDR1 SGHRS and CDR2 YFSETQ. CDR3 length: 16 amino acids. V was pared by 4 bases and J by 4 bases, with 11 bases of the junction left unmatched. The full variable domain, completed using reference TRBV5-1 and TRBJ2-5, is KAGVTQTPRYLIKTRGQQVTLSCSPISGHRSVSWYQQTPGQGLQFLFEYFSETQRNKGNFPGRFSGRQFSNSRSEMNVSTLELGDSALYLCASSPSGQGRLETQYFGPGTRLLVL.